Given below is one T cell receptor (beta chain) in context. The V segment lost 4 bases and the J segment 12 bases; nucleotides outside the gene matches: 9. CDR3 length: 14 residues. CDR1 SGHTS and CDR2 YDEGEE come from the germline V gene. Sequencing used immunoSEQ multiplex PCR; TCRdb keeps in-frame clones, though not all of them. The table has around 170,000 clones, roughly nine tenths seen once. This entry belongs to a study of blood T cell repertoires in COVID-19. The specimen sequenced was peripheral blood. The sequence was obtained from a man aged 45-65 years with acute or convalescent COVID-19. The chain carries TRBV5-8 and TRBJ2-7, with TRBD2 matching over 14 bases. CDR3 nucleotide sequence: TGTGCCAGCAGCGCCCCGGGACTAGCGGGAGCGTCGTACTTC. Translating it yields CASSAPGLAGASYF.